This is a list of T cell receptor beta chains from one sample in a study of T cells expressing NK-cell markers. TCRdb re-called the 5' RACE reads; one entry per CDR3 protein, DNA not given. The table lists fewer than 400,000 distinct CDR3 sequences. Material: blood T cells: a sorted CD56 or NKG2C T cell subset, CD4+ or CD8+ T cells, or bulk PBMC T cells (not recorded which). These TCRs come from a woman aged 50 to 60 in good health. Each CDR3 is given with its conserved first and last residue. Each record gives: CDR3 protein, V gene, J gene.

CASSVRRLAGGQGEQFF	TRBV2	TRBJ2-1
CASSQDNGFRRSPLHF	TRBV4-1	TRBJ1-6
CSARTEAPSGANVLTF	TRBV20-1	TRBJ2-6
CASRRTGTGELFF	TRBV5-1	TRBJ2-2
CASSYRGLAQYF	TRBV6-2/TRBV6-3	TRBJ2-7
CASKPPQGGQETQYF	TRBV5-6	TRBJ2-5
CASSAQQVRVNQPQHF	TRBV6-1	TRBJ1-5
CASSKVRHLDSYNEQFF	TRBV21-1	TRBJ2-1
CASSQFAQGAQPQHF	TRBV16	TRBJ1-5
CSVEGGHREAFF	TRBV29-1	TRBJ1-1
CAIRGVGTGTDTQYF	TRBV10-3	TRBJ2-3
CSVSGTAVAGELFF	TRBV29-1	TRBJ2-2
CASSRVGQPLEQYF	TRBV12-3/TRBV12-4	TRBJ2-7
CASRYLGGRHTGELFF	TRBV5-6	TRBJ2-2
CGAGPGANVLTF	TRBV19	TRBJ2-6
CATEEPGRRIYNEQFF	TRBV15	TRBJ2-1
CASSQATGQSYNEQFF	TRBV4-1	TRBJ2-1
CASSREPGELFF	TRBV5-1	TRBJ2-2
CASSSPGLAGGLYEQFF	TRBV13	TRBJ2-1
CSVTGGTQETQYF	TRBV29-1	TRBJ2-5
CASSWAGGAGTQYF	TRBV12-3/TRBV12-4	TRBJ2-5
CASFAGQGTTEAFF	TRBV27	TRBJ1-1
CASSSGINVEQYF	TRBV12-3/TRBV12-4	TRBJ2-7
CASSLGEQMQPQHF	TRBV12-3/TRBV12-4	TRBJ1-5
CSALLEGGNEQFF	TRBV20-1	TRBJ2-1
CASSLGDRGNEQYF	TRBV5-6	TRBJ2-7
CASSHLGGAGQLYEQYF	TRBV7-2	TRBJ2-7
CSADREGIGQFF	TRBV29-1	TRBJ2-1
CASSSGLEAFAGANVLTF	TRBV5-1	TRBJ2-6
CASSPLTEETQYF	TRBV18	TRBJ2-5
CASSGEAGEFETQYF	TRBV11-2	TRBJ2-5
CASSLALTSGIYYEQYF	TRBV7-8	TRBJ2-7
CASRPNLGQGAAETQYF	TRBV9	TRBJ2-5
CASSSGPRAPDTQYF	TRBV7-6	TRBJ2-3
CASPVGQIGSETQYF	TRBV10-2	TRBJ2-5
CASSSTSAGELFF	TRBV7-2	TRBJ2-2
CASSLDSTHYEQYF	TRBV7-9	TRBJ2-7
CSARALMSSYNEQFF	TRBV20-1	TRBJ2-1
CASSLVLADTQYF	TRBV7-9	TRBJ2-3
CSVDGTSVDEQFF	TRBV29-1	TRBJ2-1
CASGGVADQGKRIYEQYF	TRBV5-1	TRBJ2-7
CAISEGLAGGKEYF	TRBV10-3	TRBJ2-5
CASSLDGGGTEAFF	TRBV7-3	TRBJ1-1
CASSSQTSGTTETQYF	TRBV4-2	TRBJ2-5